This TCR beta chain was obtained from a study of control samples from healthy donors and cancer patients (dated by TCRdb to between 2020 and 2021). The CDR1 and CDR2 encoded by the germline V gene (reference sequence) are WNHNN and SYGVQD. The CDR3 runs 15 amino acids, cysteine and phenylalanine included. Just CDR3 DNA is preserved here, 45 bases in frame from base 1. V and J are truncated by 0 bases and 7 bases respectively, leaving an intervening sequence of 15 bases. This clone was seen more than once but under ten times. Its antigen is still unknown. The input lacks base qualities; no much larger clone sits a single base away. The library relied on the immunoSEQ multiplex PCR assay. TCRdb took over this immuneACCESS table, retaining in-frame rearrangements with V and J assigned. Such tables are incomplete; in checked studies, under half of the missing clones stem from an unresolved V gene, and the remainder is unexplained. This sample is represented by roughly 130,000 clones; 80% to 95% of them were singletons. Around 11% of the sample is held by the ten biggest clonotypes.

The sequenced sample consisted of blood. The TCR sequence derives from a man in his thirties or forties in good health. The chain is made from TRBV10-1 and TRBJ1-2; a weak D assignment points to TRBD1 (5 bases agree). This receptor carries the CDR3 CASSESRSGAGGYTF. The nucleotide sequence reads as follows: TGCGCCAGCAGTGAGTCGAGGTCCGGGGCCGGTGGCTACACCTTC.